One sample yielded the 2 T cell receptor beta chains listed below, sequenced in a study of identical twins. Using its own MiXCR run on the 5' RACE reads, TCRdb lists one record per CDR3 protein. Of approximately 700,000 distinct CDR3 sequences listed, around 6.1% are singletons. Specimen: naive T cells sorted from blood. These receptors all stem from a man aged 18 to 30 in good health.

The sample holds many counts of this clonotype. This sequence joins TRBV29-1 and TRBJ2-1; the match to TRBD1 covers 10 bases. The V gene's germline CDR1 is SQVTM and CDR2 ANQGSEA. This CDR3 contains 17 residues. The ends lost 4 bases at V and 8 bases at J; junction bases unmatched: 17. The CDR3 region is CSVGRGPPGQGLYEQFF. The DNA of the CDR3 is TGCAGCGTTGGGAGGGGGCCCCCGGGACAGGGGTTGTATGAGCAGTTCTTC.

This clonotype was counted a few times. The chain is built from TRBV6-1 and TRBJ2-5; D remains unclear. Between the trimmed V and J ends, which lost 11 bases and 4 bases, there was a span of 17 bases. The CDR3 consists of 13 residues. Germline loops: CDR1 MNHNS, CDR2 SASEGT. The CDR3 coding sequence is TGTGCCGCTGGGAAGGGTATGGGAGAGACCCAGTACTTC. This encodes CAAGKGMGETQYF.